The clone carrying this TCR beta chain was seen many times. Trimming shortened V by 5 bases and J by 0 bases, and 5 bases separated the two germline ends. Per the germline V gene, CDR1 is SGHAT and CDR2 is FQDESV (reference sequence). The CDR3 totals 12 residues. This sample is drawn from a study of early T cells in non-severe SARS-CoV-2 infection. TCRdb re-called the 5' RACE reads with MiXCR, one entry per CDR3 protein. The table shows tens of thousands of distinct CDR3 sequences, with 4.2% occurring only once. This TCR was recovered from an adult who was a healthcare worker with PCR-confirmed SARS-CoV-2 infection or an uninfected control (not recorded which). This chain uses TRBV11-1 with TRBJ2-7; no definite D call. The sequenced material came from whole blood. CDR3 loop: CASSKNSYEQYF. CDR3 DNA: TGTGCCAGCAGCAAGAACTCCTACGAGCAGTACTTC.